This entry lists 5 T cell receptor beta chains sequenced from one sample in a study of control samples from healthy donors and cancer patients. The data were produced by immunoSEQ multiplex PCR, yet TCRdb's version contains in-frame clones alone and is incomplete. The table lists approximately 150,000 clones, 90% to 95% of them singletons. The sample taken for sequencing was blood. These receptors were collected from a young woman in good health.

This CDR3 reads CASSLRGQGAKGYTF. CDR3 sequence (DNA): TGTGCCAGCAGTTTAAGGGGGCAGGGGGCGAAGGGCTACACCTTC. The chain recombines TRBV27 with TRBJ1-2; 8 bases align to TRBD1. J was trimmed by 8 bases and V by 2 bases; bases with no gene match: 10. Germline loops: CDR1 MNHEY, CDR2 SMNVEV (reference sequence). The CDR3 contains 15 residues.

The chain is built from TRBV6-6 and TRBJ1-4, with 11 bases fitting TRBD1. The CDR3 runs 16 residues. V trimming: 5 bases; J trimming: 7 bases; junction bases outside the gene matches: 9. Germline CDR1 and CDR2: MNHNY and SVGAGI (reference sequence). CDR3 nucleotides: TGTGCCAGCAGTCCGATTCCGGGACAGGGGGTTGAAAAACTGTTTTTT. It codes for CASSPIPGQGVEKLFF.

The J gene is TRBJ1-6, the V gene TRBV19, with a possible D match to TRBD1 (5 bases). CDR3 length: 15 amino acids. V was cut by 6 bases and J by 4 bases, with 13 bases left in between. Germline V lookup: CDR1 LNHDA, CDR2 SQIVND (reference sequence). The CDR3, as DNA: TGTGCCAGTAGGGACACCGACGGGTATAATTCACCCCTCCACTTT. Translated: CASRDTDGYNSPLHF.

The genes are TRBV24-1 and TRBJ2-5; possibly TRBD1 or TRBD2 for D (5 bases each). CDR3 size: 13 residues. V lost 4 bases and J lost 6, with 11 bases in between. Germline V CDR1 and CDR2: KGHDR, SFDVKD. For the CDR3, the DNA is TGTGCCACCAGTGACAATTGGGGGAAGACCCAGTACTTC. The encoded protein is CATSDNWGKTQYF.

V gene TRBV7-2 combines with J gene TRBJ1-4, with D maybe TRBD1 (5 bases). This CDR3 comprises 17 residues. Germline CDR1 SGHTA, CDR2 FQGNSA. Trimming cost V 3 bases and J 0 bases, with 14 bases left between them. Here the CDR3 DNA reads TGTGCCAGCAGCTTGGACATAACCCTCACAACTAATGAAAAACTGTTTTTT. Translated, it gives CASSLDITLTTNEKLFF.